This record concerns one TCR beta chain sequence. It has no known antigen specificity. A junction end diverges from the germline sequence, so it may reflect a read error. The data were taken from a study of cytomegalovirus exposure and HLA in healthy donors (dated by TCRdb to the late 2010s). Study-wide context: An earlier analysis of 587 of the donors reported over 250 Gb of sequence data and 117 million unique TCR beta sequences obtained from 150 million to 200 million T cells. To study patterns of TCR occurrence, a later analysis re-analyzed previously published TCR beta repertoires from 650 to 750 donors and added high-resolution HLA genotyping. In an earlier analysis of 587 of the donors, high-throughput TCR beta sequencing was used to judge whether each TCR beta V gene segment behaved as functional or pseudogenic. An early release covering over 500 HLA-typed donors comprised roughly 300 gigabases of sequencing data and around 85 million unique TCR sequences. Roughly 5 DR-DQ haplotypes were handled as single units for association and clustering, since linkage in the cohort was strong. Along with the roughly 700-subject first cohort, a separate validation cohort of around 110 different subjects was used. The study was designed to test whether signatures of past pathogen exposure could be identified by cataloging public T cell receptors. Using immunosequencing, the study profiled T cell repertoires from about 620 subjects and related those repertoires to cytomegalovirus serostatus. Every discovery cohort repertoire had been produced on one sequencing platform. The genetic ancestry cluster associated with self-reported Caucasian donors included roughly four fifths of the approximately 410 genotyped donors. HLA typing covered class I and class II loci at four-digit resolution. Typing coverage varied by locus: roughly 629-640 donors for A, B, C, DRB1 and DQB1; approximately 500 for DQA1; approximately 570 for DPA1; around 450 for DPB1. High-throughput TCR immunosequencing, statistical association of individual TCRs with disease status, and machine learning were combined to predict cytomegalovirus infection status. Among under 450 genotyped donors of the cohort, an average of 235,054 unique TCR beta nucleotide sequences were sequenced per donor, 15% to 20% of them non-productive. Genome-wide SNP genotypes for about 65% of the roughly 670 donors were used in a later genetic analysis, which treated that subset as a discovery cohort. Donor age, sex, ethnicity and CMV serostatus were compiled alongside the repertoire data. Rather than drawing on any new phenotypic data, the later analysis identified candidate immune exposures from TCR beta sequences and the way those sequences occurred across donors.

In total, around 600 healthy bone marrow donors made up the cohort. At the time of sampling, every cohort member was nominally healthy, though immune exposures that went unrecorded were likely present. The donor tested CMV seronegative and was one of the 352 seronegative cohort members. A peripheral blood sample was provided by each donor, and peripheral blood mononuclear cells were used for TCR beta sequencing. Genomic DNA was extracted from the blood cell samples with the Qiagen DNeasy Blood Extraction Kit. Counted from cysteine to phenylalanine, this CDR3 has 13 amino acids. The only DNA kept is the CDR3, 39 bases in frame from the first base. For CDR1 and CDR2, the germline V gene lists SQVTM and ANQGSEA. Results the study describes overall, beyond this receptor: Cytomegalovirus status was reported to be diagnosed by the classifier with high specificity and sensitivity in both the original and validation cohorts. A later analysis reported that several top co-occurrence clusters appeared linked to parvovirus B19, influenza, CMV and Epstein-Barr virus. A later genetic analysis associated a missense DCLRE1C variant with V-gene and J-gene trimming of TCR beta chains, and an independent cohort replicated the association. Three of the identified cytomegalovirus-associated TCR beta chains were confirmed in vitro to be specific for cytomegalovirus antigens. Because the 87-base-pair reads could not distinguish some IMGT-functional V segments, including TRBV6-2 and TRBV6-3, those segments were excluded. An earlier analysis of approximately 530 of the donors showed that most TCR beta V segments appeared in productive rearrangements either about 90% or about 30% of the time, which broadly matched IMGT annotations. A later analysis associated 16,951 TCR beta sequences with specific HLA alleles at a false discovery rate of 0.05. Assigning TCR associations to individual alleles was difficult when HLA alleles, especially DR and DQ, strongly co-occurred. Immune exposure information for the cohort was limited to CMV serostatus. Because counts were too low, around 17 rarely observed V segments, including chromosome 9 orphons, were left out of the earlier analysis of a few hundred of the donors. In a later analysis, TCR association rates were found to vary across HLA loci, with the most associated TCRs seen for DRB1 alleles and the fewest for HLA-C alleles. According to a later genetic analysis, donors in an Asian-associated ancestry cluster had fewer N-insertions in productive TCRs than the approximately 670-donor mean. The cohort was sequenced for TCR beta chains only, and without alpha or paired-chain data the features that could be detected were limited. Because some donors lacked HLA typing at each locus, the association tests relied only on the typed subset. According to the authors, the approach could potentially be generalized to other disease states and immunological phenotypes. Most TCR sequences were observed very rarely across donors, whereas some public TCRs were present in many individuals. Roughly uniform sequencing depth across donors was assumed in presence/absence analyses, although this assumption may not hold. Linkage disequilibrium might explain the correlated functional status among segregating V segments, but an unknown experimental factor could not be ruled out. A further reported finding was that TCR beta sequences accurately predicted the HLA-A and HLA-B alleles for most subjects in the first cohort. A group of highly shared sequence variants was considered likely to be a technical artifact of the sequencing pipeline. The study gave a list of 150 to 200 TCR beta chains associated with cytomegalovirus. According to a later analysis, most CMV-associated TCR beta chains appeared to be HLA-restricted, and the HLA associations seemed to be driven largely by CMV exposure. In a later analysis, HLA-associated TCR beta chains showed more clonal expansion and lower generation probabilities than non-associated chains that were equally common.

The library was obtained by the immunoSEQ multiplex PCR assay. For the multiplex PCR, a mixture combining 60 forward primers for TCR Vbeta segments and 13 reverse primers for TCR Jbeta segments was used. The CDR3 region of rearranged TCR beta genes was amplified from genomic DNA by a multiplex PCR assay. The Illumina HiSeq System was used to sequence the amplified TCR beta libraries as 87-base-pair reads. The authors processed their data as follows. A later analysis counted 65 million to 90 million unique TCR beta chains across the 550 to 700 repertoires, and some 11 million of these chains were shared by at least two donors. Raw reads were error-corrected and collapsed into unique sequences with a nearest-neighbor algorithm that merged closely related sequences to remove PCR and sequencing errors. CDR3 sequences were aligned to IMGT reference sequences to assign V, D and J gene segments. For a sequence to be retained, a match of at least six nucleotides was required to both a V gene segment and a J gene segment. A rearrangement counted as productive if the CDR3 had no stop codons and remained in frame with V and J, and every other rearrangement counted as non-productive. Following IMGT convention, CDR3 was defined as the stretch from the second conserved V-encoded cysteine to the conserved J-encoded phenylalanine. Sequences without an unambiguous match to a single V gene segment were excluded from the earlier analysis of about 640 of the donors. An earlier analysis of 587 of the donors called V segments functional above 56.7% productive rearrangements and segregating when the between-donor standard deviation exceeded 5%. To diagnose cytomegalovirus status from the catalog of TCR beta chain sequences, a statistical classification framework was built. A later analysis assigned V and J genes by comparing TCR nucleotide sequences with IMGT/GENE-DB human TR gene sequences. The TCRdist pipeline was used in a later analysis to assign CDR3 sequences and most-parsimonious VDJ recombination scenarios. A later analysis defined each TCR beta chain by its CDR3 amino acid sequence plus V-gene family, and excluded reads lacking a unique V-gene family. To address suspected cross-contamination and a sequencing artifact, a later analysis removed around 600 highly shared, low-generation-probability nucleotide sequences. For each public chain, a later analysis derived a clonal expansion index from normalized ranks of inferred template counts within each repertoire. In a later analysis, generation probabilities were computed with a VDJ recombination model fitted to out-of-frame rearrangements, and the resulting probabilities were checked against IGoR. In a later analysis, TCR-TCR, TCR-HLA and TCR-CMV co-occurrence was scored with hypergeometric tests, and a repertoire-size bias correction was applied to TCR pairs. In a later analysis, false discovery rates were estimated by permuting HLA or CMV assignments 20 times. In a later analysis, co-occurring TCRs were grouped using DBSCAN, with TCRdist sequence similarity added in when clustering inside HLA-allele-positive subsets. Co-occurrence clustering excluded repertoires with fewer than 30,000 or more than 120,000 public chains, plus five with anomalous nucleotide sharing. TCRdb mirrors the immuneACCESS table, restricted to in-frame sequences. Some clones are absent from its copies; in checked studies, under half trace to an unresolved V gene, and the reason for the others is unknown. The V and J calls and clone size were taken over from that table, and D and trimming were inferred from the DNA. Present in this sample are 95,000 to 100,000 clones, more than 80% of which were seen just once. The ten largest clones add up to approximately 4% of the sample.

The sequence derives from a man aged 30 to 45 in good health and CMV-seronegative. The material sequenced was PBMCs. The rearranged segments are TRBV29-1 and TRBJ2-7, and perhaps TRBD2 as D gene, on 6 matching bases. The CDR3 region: CSVASDPSSEQYF. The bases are TGCAGCGTAGCTAGCGATCCGTCCTCCGAGCAGTACTTC.